A single sample gave rise to the 26 T cell receptor beta chains below, sequenced in a study of T cells in Graves' hyperthyroidism and ophthalmopathy. Amplification yielded TCR beta CDR3 regions, with RNA transcripts as the source. The study used the HTBI primer set for a first-round RT-PCR of the TCR CDR3. Using its own MiXCR run on the multiplex PCR reads, TCRdb lists one record per CDR3 protein. This table has 350,000 to 400,000 distinct CDR3 sequences, 15% to 20% appearing once. Source material: blood. These TCRs come from a man aged 18 to 30 with Graves' ophthalmopathy.

The chain carries TRBV4-1 and TRBJ1-3; D is uncertain. The V end lost 3 bases, the J end lost 0 bases, and 15 bases lay between the germline ends. Germline V lookup: CDR1 MGHRA, CDR2 YSYEKL. This CDR3 comprises 17 residues. The CDR3 DNA reads as TGCGCCAGCAGCCAGGGCCCACTAACGTCCTCTGGAAACACCATATATTTT. This translates into CASSQGPLTSSGNTIYF.

This clonotype has just a few counts. The rearrangement joins TRBV4-1 to TRBJ2-3; 8 bases align to TRBD2. Germline V gene data show CDR1 as MGHRA and CDR2 as YSYEKL. V lost 4 bases and J lost 5; bases outside the gene matches: 11. This CDR3 region has 16 residues. As DNA, the CDR3 is TGCGCCAGCAGCCCCACCTTCGGGGGGGCCGAAGATACGCAGTATTTT. Translation gives CASSPTFGGAEDTQYF.

This clonotype was found many times. V usage is TRBV2 and J usage is TRBJ2-1; 8 bases agree with TRBD1. The CDR3 runs to 15 residues. Germline assignment: CDR1 SNHLY and CDR2 FYNNEI. The V segment lost 8 bases and the J segment 6 bases; nucleotides outside the gene matches: 12. CDR3 amino acids: CASLPGTGEVNEQFF. CDR3 bases: TGTGCCAGCCTTCCGGGGACAGGAGAAGTCAATGAGCAGTTCTTC.

This clonotype was counted between two and nine times. Here the CDR3 reads CSVDLGTAETQYF. The CDR3 coding sequence is TGCAGCGTTGACTTAGGGACGGCAGAGACCCAGTACTTC. The V gene is TRBV29-1, the J gene TRBJ2-5, with D perhaps being TRBD1 or TRBD2 (5 bases each). Germline CDR1 is SQVTM and CDR2 is ANQGSEA. V lost 3 bases and J 4 bases, leaving 12 bases between the germline ends. The CDR3 has 13 amino acids.

This clonotype was picked up many times. V is TRBV28 and J is TRBJ1-5; D gene uncertain. The germline V gene has CDR1 MDHEN and CDR2 SYDVKM. Trimming took 2 bases from V and 4 from J, leaving 6 bases between them. The CDR3 consists of 13 residues. CDR3 DNA sequence: TGTGCCAGCAGTTTACCGAAGAATCAGCCCCAGCATTTT. Encoded protein: CASSLPKNQPQHF.

The chain is built from TRBV24-1 and TRBJ2-1; the match to TRBD1 covers 10 bases. The CDR3 runs 16 residues. The J segment lost 8 bases and the V segment lost 4 bases, leaving 10 bases of the junction unmatched. Germline assignment: CDR1 KGHDR and CDR2 SFDVKD. The CDR3 reads CATSEPGTGAVDEQFF. CDR3 coding DNA: TGTGCCACCAGTGAACCCGGGACAGGGGCGGTGGATGAGCAGTTCTTC.

This chain joins TRBV4-1 and TRBJ1-1, with unresolved D. Trimming left V 4 bases short and J 2 bases short, with 11 bases between. The CDR3 has 14 residues. CDR1 is MGHRA and CDR2 is YSYEKL in the germline V gene. The CDR3 DNA reads as TGCGCCAGCAGCCGCGTAAAACGAAACACTGAAGCTTTCTTT. This translates into CASSRVKRNTEAFF.

This clonotype was seen at least ten times. V is TRBV12-3 or TRBV12-4 and J is TRBJ1-5, with 9 bases fitting TRBD1. The CDR3 runs 16 residues. The junction had 10 bases not matched to a gene; V was cut back by 6 bases and J by 4 bases. The CDR3 DNA reads as TGTGCCAGCAGCCGGATGGGACAGGGAGAGAATCAGCCCCAGCATTTT. Amino acids: CASSRMGQGENQPQHF.

This chain joins TRBV28 and TRBJ2-7; unclear D gene. This CDR3 region has 12 residues. Germline CDR1 reads MDHEN; CDR2 reads SYDVKM. Trimming cost V 8 bases and J 5 bases, with 13 bases left between them. The CDR3 nucleotides read TGTGCCAGCGGTCCGTGGGTCGACGAGCAGTACTTC. Translation: CASGPWVDEQYF.

There are many counts of this clonotype. This chain uses TRBV11-2 with TRBJ1-4; possible D gene TRBD1, 5 bases. Germline V gives CDR1 SGHAT, CDR2 FQNNGV. This CDR3 contains 15 residues. V lost 3 bases and J lost 3, with 11 bases in between. CDR3 loop: CASSLGGGANEKLFF. CDR3 nucleotide sequence: TGTGCCAGCAGCTTGGGGGGGGGGGCTAATGAAAAACTGTTTTTT.

Ten or more counts support this clonotype. The chain is built from TRBV28 and TRBJ2-7; 9 bases are a match to TRBD1. This CDR3 is 15 amino acids long. V lost 2 bases, J lost 3 bases, and 5 bases stayed unmatched. Germline CDR1 is MDHEN and CDR2 is SYDVKM. The CDR3: CASSLPGQGVYEQYF. The CDR3 region has the DNA TGTGCCAGCAGTTTACCGGGACAGGGTGTCTACGAGCAGTACTTC.

In this sample, this clonotype turned up many times. The chain recombines TRBV11-2 with TRBJ2-7; 9 bases are shared with TRBD1. Germline-derived CDR1 and CDR2 are SGHAT and FQNNGV. The CDR3 has 15 amino acids. After removal of 5 bases from V and 4 bases from J, the junction contained 9 bases not matched to a gene. Here the CDR3 DNA reads TGTGCCAGCAGCCTAACGGGACAGGGATATTACGAGCAGTACTTC. Translating gives CASSLTGQGYYEQYF.

This clonotype appeared many times. V and J are TRBV29-1 and TRBJ2-5; D could derive from TRBD1 or TRBD2 (5 bases each). This CDR3 is 12 amino acids long. V lost 7 bases and J lost 4, with 13 bases in between. Germline CDR1 is SQVTM and CDR2 is ANQGSEA. The CDR3 region has the DNA TGCAGCGGGTCTGGGGGACCAGAGACCCAGTACTTC. Residues: CSGSGGPETQYF.

The sample holds many counts of this clonotype. The gene calls are TRBV12-3 or TRBV12-4 and TRBJ1-2; D perhaps matches TRBD1 (5 bases). Trimming removed 6 bases at V and 4 bases at J, with 12 bases between. The CDR3 consists of 13 residues. CDR3 residues: CASSLQAAYGYTF. CDR3 bases: TGTGCCAGCAGCCTACAGGCAGCCTATGGCTACACCTTC.

This clonotype was seen a few times. CDR3 sequence reads: CASSYSHLGQAVEWGYTF. CDR3 in DNA: TGTGCCAGCAGTTATAGCCATCTTGGACAGGCGGTCGAATGGGGCTACACCTTC. The chain joins TRBV6-1 to TRBJ1-2, with 7 bases aligning to TRBD1. CDR1 and CDR2 (germline): MNHNS, SASEGT. The junction had 23 bases not matched to a gene; V was cut back by 5 bases and J by 8 bases. This CDR3 region has 18 residues.

This clonotype has ten or more counts. The chain joins TRBV12-3 or TRBV12-4 to TRBJ1-2; the D is unclear. V lost 5 bases and J 4 bases, leaving 14 bases between the germline ends. The CDR3 consists of 14 residues. CDR3 DNA: TGTGCCAGCAGTCTTCTGAGATCGCTCTATGGCTACACCTTC. It is translated as CASSLLRSLYGYTF.

This clonotype was picked up many times. The chain links TRBV7-8 to TRBJ1-2; D might be TRBD1 (5 bases). Germline V gives CDR1 SGHVS, CDR2 FQNEAQ. V dropped 4 bases and J dropped 8 bases, with 20 bases sitting between them. CDR3 length equals 15 residues. CDR3 region: CASSSNPAGDRGYTF. Written as DNA, the CDR3 is TGTGCCAGCAGCTCTAATCCCGCGGGGGATCGGGGCTACACCTTC.

This clonotype was recorded at least ten times. The chain has TRBV12-3 or TRBV12-4 and TRBJ1-2; D is perhaps TRBD1 (5 bases). The CDR3 has 13 residues. V was pared by 5 bases and J by 5 bases, with 12 bases between. The CDR3 loop reads CASSPEGRYGYTF. The CDR3 nucleotides read TGTGCCAGCAGTCCCGAGGGGAGGTATGGCTACACCTTC.

This clonotype was counted many times. The chain uses TRBV28 and TRBJ2-7, with D perhaps matching TRBD1 or TRBD2 (5 bases each). V shed 3 bases and J shed 0 bases, with 18 bases lying between them. This CDR3 region has 17 residues. Germline V lookup: CDR1 MDHEN, CDR2 SYDVKM. CDR3 bases: TGTGCCAGCAGTTTCAACCCCGGGACGGCTAGCTCCTACGAGCAGTACTTC. The encoded protein is CASSFNPGTASSYEQYF. The complete variable domain, with remaining parts taken from reference TRBV28 and TRBJ2-7, reads DVKVTQSSRYLVKRTGEKVFLECVQDMDHENMFWYRQDPGLGLRLIYFSYDVKMKEKGDIPEGYSVSREKKERFSLILESASTNQTSMYLCASSFNPGTASSYEQYFGPGTRLTVT.

This clonotype was counted at least ten times. One end of the junction does not line up with germline, which may come from a read error. The V and J genes are TRBV20-1 and TRBJ1-5; 11 bases align to TRBD1. Germline loops: CDR1 DFQATT, CDR2 SNEGSKA (reference sequence). This CDR3 comprises 15 residues. The CDR3 DNA is TGCAGTGCCAGAGGCGGGACAGGGGGTGGACAGCCCCAGCATTTT. Translating it yields CSARGGTGGGQPQHF.

Many counts were recorded for this clonotype. The chain recombines TRBV7-9 with TRBJ2-2, with D perhaps TRBD2 (6 bases). This CDR3 spans 16 amino acids. Germline CDR1 SEHNR, CDR2 FQNEAQ (reference sequence). V lost 1 base to trimming and J lost 4 bases, with 13 bases between them. In DNA form, the CDR3 reads TGTGCCAGCAGCTTAGGGGAGCGGGCGCTCACCGGGGAGCTGTTTTTT. Protein sequence: CASSLGERALTGELFF.

In its sample, this clonotype was seen many times. This chain connects TRBV11-2 to TRBJ2-7; TRBD1 matches at 8 bases. Trimming at V came to 1 base and at J to 5 bases, leaving 7 bases not matched to a gene. Germline V lookup: CDR1 SGHAT, CDR2 FQNNGV. This CDR3 region has 15 residues. The CDR3 region is CASSLGYQGAHEQYF. The DNA of the CDR3 is TGTGCCAGCAGCTTAGGGTATCAGGGGGCCCACGAGCAGTACTTC.

This clonotype showed up just a few times. This could be a read error, since a much larger clone is one nucleotide away. CDR3 nucleotides: TGTGCCAGCAGTTTTTCTCCCCAGGACCCGAACACTGGAGCTTTCTTT. It specifies CASSFSPQDPNTGAFF. The chain carries TRBV27 and TRBJ1-1, with D unclear. The CDR3 loop spans 16 amino acids. Germline assignment: CDR1 MNHEY and CDR2 SMNVEV (reference sequence).

The V call is TRBV6-2 or TRBV6-3, the J call TRBJ1-2, with 7 bases matching TRBD1. Trimming at V came to 3 bases and at J to 8 bases, leaving 15 bases not matched to a gene. In germline, CDR1 is MNHEY, CDR2 SVGEGT. CDR3 size: 16 residues. Written as DNA, the CDR3 is TGTGCCAGCAGTTATATACAGGGGTACGGGTTGGAGGGCTACACCTTC. This sequence encodes CASSYIQGYGLEGYTF.

This clonotype was seen at least ten times. The J gene is TRBJ2-1, the V gene TRBV27, with 9 positions matching TRBD1. The ends lost 7 bases at V and 7 bases at J; junction bases unmatched: 14. This CDR3 has 16 residues. In germline, CDR1 is MNHEY, CDR2 SMNVEV (reference sequence). Here the CDR3 reads CASISLGQGFPNEQFF. DNA of the CDR3: TGTGCCAGCATTTCCCTGGGACAGGGATTCCCGAATGAGCAGTTCTTC.

The genes are TRBV4-1 and TRBJ2-4; D is possibly TRBD2 (7 bases). CDR1 and CDR2 (germline): MGHRA, YSYEKL. This CDR3 has 18 residues. V lost 0 bases, J lost 1 base, and 16 bases lay in between. The CDR3 loop reads CASSQEGGGSRAKNIQYF. The CDR3 nucleotides are TGCGCCAGCAGCCAAGAGGGGGGGGGCTCTCGGGCCAAAAACATTCAGTACTTC.